These T cell receptor beta chains were read from a single sample in a study of cytomegalovirus exposure and HLA in healthy donors. Libraries were prepared by immunoSEQ multiplex PCR; TCRdb keeps only in-frame clonotypes and omits some of them. Among over 100,000 clones listed, approximately 76% were seen once. Source material: PBMCs. These receptors were obtained from a woman aged 18-29 years in good health and CMV-seropositive. Each CDR3 is given with its conserved first and last residue. The D gene is left open where the match is weak. Clone size, where shown, is once, few, many, or a class for clones that have expanded.

clone_size d_call j_call v_call cdr3_aa cdr3_nt
once . TRBJ2-3 TRBV6-5 CASSYSGETDTQYF TGTGCCAGCAGTTACTCGGGAGAGACAGATACGCAGTATTTT
. TRBD1 TRBJ2-7 TRBV19 CASSLGTGFYEQYF TGTGCCAGTAGTCTCGGGACAGGGTTTTACGAGCAGTACTTC
. TRBD2 TRBJ2-1 TRBV29-1 CSGAGAGNEQFF TGCAGTGGAGCGGGAGCGGGCAATGAGCAGTTCTTC
. . TRBJ1-5 TRBV6-6 CASDSEGEGSNQPQHF TGTGCCAGCGACTCCGAGGGAGAAGGGTCCAATCAGCCCCAGCATTTT
. . TRBJ1-3 TRBV28 CASSPPGDHSGNTIYF TGTGCCAGCAGTCCCCCAGGGGATCACTCTGGAAACACCATATATTTT
once TRBD2 TRBJ2-3 TRBV5-1 CASRGGLAVFDTQYF TGCGCCAGCCGGGGGGGACTAGCTGTTTTTGATACGCAGTATTTT
once . TRBJ2-7 TRBV6-1 CASSQSFLAIYEQYF TGTGCCAGCAGTCAGTCCTTTTTAGCGATCTACGAGCAGTACTTC
. TRBD1 TRBJ1-1 TRBV5-4 CASSARQGSPGTEAFF TGTGCCAGCAGCGCCAGACAGGGTAGTCCTGGCACTGAAGCTTTCTTT
once TRBD2 TRBJ2-3 TRBV5-1 CASGEGNTDTQYF TGCGCCAGCGGGGAGGGGAACACAGATACGCAGTATTTT
. TRBD1 TRBJ1-5 TRBV7-3 CASSLGQGQPQHF TGTGCCAGCAGCCTCGGACAGGGACAGCCCCAGCATTTT
. . TRBJ2-1 TRBV7-3 CASKADGGEQFF TGTGCCAGCAAGGCGGACGGAGGAGAGCAGTTCTTC
few . TRBJ2-7 TRBV30 CACSLGTFSYEQYF TGTGCCTGCTCCCTCGGGACATTCTCCTACGAGCAGTACTTC
. . TRBJ2-5 TRBV25-1 CASTGAGAWYQETQYF TGTGCCAGCACTGGGGCGGGGGCCTGGTACCAAGAGACCCAGTACTTC
. . TRBJ2-2 TRBV5-1 CASSLDNSAGELFF TGCGCCAGCAGCTTGGATAACTCCGCCGGGGAGCTGTTTTTT
. . TRBJ1-6 TRBV21-1 CASSKGETGLGNSPLHF TGTGCCAGCAGCAAAGGCGAGACAGGGTTAGGCAATTCACCCCTCCACTTT
. . TRBJ2-3 TRBV5-6 CASSAGTDTQYF TGTGCCAGCAGCGCGGGCACAGATACGCAGTATTTT
few TRBD2 TRBJ2-1 TRBV11-2 CASSPPPGLALNEQFF TGTGCCAGCAGCCCCCCCCCGGGACTAGCGTTGAATGAGCAGTTCTTC
. TRBD1 TRBJ1-3 TRBV28 CASRQPDRADTIYF TGTGCCAGCAGACAACCCGACAGGGCGGACACCATATATTTT
. TRBD2 TRBJ2-1 TRBV5-1 CASRRTSGGGRNEQFF TGCGCCAGCAGGAGGACTAGCGGGGGAGGTCGGAATGAGCAGTTCTTC
few . TRBJ2-5 TRBV29-1 CSVGLYQETQYF TGCAGCGTTGGTCTCTATCAAGAGACCCAGTACTTC
. TRBD2 TRBJ2-1 TRBV13 CASSATGLAGDFNEQFF TGTGCCAGCAGCGCAACGGGACTAGCGGGAGATTTCAATGAGCAGTTCTTC
. TRBD1 TRBJ1-1 TRBV2 CASSVKQGGNTEAFF TGTGCCAGCAGTGTGAAACAGGGGGGGAACACTGAAGCTTTCTTT
. . TRBJ2-5 TRBV14 CASSTRALSGETQYF TGTGCCAGCAGCACCCGGGCCCTAAGCGGAGAGACCCAGTACTTC
. . TRBJ1-5 TRBV10-2 CASSESGGGYSNQPQHF TGCGCCAGCAGTGAGTCTGGGGGCGGGTATAGCAATCAGCCCCAGCATTTT
. TRBD1 TRBJ1-2 TRBV6-1 CASSEAGQANYGYTF TGTGCCAGCAGTGAAGCGGGACAGGCGAACTATGGCTACACCTTC
. TRBD2 TRBJ2-1 TRBV5-6 CASSGEVSGRGSSYNEQFF TGTGCCAGCAGCGGAGAGGTTAGCGGGAGGGGGAGCTCCTACAATGAGCAGTTCTTC
. . TRBJ1-2 TRBV19 CASSMKEQTLIYGYTF TGTGCCAGTAGTATGAAGGAACAGACCCTTATCTATGGCTACACCTTC
. . TRBJ2-7 TRBV11-2 CASSLQGGPYEQYF TGTGCCAGCAGCTTACAGGGTGGCCCCTACGAGCAGTACTTC
. . TRBJ2-1 TRBV19 CASSSKAASSYNEQFF TGTGCCAGTAGTAGTAAGGCGGCGTCCTCCTACAATGAGCAGTTCTTC
. TRBD1 TRBJ2-7 TRBV7-8 CASNPRQGYEQYF TGTGCCAGCAACCCCCGACAGGGCTACGAGCAGTACTTC
. . TRBJ1-6 TRBV27 CASNSQSSSPLHF TGTGCCAGCAACTCACAGAGTAGTTCACCCCTCCACTTT
few TRBD1 TRBJ2-1 TRBV27 CASSLSGQGWNEQFF TGTGCCAGCAGTTTATCCGGACAGGGATGGAATGAGCAGTTCTTC
. TRBD2 TRBJ2-1 TRBV5-1 CASSLLAGGSGSTYNEQFF TGCGCCAGCAGCTTGTTGGCGGGGGGTAGCGGGAGCACCTACAATGAGCAGTTCTTC
. TRBD2 TRBJ2-1 TRBV6-5 CASRNLAGVRHEQFF TGTGCCAGCAGGAACCTAGCGGGAGTACGGCATGAGCAGTTCTTC
. . TRBJ2-2 TRBV7-2 CASSLLAFGELFF TGTGCCAGCAGCTTACTAGCGTTCGGGGAGCTGTTTTTT
. . TRBJ2-3 TRBV5-1 CASSSPGSYTQYF TGCGCCAGCAGCTCGCCGGGGAGCTATACGCAGTATTTT
. TRBD2 TRBJ2-7 TRBV18 CASSPAGTSGRASSYEQYF TGTGCCAGCTCACCAGCCGGGACTAGCGGGAGAGCCTCCTCCTACGAGCAGTACTTC
. TRBD2 TRBJ2-1 TRBV29-1 CSVGRTQRFSGRAGEQFF TGCAGCGTTGGACGAACTCAGAGATTTAGCGGGAGGGCCGGTGAGCAGTTCTTC
. . TRBJ2-3 TRBV2 CASDYRRVTDTQYF TGTGCCAGTGACTATCGGCGGGTGACAGATACGCAGTATTTT
. TRBD1 TRBJ2-7 TRBV28 CASSSPRGREQYF TGTGCCAGCAGCTCCCCCAGGGGGCGCGAGCAGTACTTC
. . TRBJ2-7 TRBV6-5 CASTDRPTYEQYF TGTGCCAGCACGGACAGACCGACCTACGAGCAGTACTTC
few . TRBJ2-5 TRBV27 CASGGKGWENQYF TGTGCCAGCGGCGGGAAAGGGTGGGAGAACCAGTACTTC
. TRBD1 TRBJ1-1 TRBV5-6 CASSWGTGPLNTEAFF TGTGCCAGCAGCTGGGGGACAGGGCCTCTGAACACTGAAGCTTTCTTT
. TRBD2 TRBJ2-3 TRBV30 CAWSGELAGVGQYF TGTGCCTGGAGTGGTGAACTAGCGGGGGTGGGGCAGTATTTT
. TRBD2 TRBJ2-1 TRBV7-2 CASSLRTSGSRGEQFF TGTGCCAGCAGCTTACGGACTAGCGGGAGTAGAGGTGAGCAGTTCTTC
once . TRBJ2-7 TRBV12-2 CASRLEACPGTSGTNGYEQYF TGTGCAAGTCGCTTAGAAGCCTGCCCCGGGACTAGCGGGACAAATGGCTACGAGCAGTACTTC
. TRBD2 TRBJ2-1 TRBV14 CASSREGPSGFYNEQFF TGTGCCAGCAGCCGAGAGGGCCCTAGCGGATTCTACAATGAGCAGTTCTTC
once . TRBJ2-5 TRBV15 CATSRSRGGETQYF TGTGCCACCAGCAGATCAAGGGGGGGAGAGACCCAGTACTTC
. . TRBJ1-2 TRBV7-9 CASSPPGVRGGYTF TGTGCCAGCAGCCCGCCAGGGGTTCGAGGTGGCTACACCTTC
. . TRBJ2-3 TRBV5-6 CASSVTDTQYF TGTGCCAGCAGCGTAACAGATACGCAGTATTTT
. TRBD1 TRBJ1-2 TRBV4-2 CASSPGQGSNYGYTF TGTGCCAGCAGCCCCGGACAGGGATCTAACTATGGCTACACCTTC
. TRBD1 TRBJ1-5 TRBV7-9 CASSGPRDSPETQHF TGTGCCAGCAGCGGGCCCCGGGACAGTCCAGAGACCCAGCATTTT
. . TRBJ2-1 TRBV30 CAWAYSAEQFF TGTGCCTGGGCCTATTCTGCGGAGCAGTTCTTC